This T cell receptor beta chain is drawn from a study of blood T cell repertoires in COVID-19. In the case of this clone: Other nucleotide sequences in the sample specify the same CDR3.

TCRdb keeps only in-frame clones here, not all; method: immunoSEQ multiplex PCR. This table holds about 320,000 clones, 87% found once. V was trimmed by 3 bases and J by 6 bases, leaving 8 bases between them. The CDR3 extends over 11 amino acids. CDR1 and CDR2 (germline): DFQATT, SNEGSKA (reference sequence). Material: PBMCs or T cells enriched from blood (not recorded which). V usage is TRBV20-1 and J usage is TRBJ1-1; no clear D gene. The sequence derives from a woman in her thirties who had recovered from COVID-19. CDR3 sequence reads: CSARSGAEAFF. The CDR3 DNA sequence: TGCAGTGCTAGGTCCGGTGCTGAAGCTTTCTTT.